This T cell receptor beta chain was observed in a study of T-cell reconstitution after alpha-beta-depleted transplantation in children. Study-level points and caveats: Recipient T cells and thymic progenitors that survived were the source of the high TCRbeta diversity seen at day 60 in some patients. A year had passed since transplant, and T-cell counts and diversity by then came mostly from newly produced T cells.

This clonotype was counted only a few times. Its specificity is not known. During its preparation, the TCRbeta library received unique molecular identifiers. TCRdb redid the calling of the PCR reads with MiXCR, one entry per CDR3 protein. The top ten hold around 29% of the sample, which has over 400,000 distinct CDR3 sequences, approximately 42% seen once. Germline loops: CDR1 DFQATT, CDR2 SNEGSKA (reference sequence). V gave up 4 bases and J gave up 4 bases; unmatched junction bases: 4. The CDR3 loop spans 14 amino acids. The rearrangement uses TRBV20-1 and TRBJ2-5; 12 positions match TRBD1. The receptor comes from a girl between 2 and 10 years old with aplastic anemia, due to receive a stem cell transplant. Sample: PBMCs, taken before TCRalphabeta/CD19-depleted stem cell transplant. The CDR3 coding sequence is TGCAGTGCTACACGGGACAGGGGGCGAGAGACCCAGTACTTC. Translated, it gives CSATRDRGRETQYF.